This T cell receptor (beta chain) was sequenced for a study of response to subunit inactivated influenza vaccine. One entry per CDR3 protein, called by TCRdb with MiXCR from the RT-PCR reads. The sample holds roughly 500,000 distinct CDR3 sequences; about 15% are singletons and the top ten take about 3%. Trimming took 4 bases from V and 3 from J, leaving 15 bases between them. The CDR3 contains 15 residues. CDR1 is SGHTA and CDR2 is FQGNSA in the germline V gene. Notes on the study in general: Researchers suggested that each seasonal influenza vaccination recruits few new T cells.

This clonotype was observed a handful of times. What it recognizes is unknown. The source was CD4+ T cells sorted from PBMCs, collected 23 months after vaccination. The chain recombines TRBV7-2 with TRBJ1-1, with TRBD1 as a possible D gene (5 bases). This clonotype was sampled from a man between 50 and 70 years old who received an inactivated influenza vaccine. This chain's CDR3 is CASSWTRDGYTEAFF. The CDR3 coding sequence is TGTGCCAGCAGCTGGACCCGGGACGGGTACACTGAAGCTTTCTTT.